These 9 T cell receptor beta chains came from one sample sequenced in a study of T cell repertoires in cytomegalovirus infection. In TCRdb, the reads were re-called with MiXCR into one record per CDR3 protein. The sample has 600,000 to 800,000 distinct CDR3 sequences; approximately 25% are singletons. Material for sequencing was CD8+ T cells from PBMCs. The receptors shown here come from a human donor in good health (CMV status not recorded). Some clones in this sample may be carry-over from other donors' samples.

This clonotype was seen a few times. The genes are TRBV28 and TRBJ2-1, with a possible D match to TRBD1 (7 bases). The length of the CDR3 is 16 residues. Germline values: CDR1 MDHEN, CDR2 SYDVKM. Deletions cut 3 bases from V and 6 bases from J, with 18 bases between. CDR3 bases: TGTGCCAGCAGTTTTCCCACAGGGGCGGGGTCCAATGAGCAGTTCTTC. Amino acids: CASSFPTGAGSNEQFF.

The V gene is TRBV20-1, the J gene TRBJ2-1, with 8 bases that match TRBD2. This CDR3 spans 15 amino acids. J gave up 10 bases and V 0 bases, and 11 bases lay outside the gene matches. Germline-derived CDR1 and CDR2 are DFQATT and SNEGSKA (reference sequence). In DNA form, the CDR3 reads TGCAGTGCTAGAGATCGTATTAGCGGGGCCGGCGAGCAGTTCTTC. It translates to CSARDRISGAGEQFF.

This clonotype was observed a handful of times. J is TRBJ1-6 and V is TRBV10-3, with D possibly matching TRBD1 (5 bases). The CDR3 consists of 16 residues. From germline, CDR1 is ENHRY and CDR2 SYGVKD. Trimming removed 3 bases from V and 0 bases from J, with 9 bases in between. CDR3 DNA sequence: TGTGCCATCAGTGACCCTGACAGCTCCTATAATTCACCCCTCCACTTT. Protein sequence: CAISDPDSSYNSPLHF.

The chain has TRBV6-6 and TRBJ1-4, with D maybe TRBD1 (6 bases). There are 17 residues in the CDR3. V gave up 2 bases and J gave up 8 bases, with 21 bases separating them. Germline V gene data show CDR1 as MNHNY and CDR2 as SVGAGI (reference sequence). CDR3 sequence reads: CASSYGVARTVKEKLFF. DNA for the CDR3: TGTGCCAGCAGTTACGGGGTTGCTCGGACAGTTAAAGAAAAACTGTTTTTT.

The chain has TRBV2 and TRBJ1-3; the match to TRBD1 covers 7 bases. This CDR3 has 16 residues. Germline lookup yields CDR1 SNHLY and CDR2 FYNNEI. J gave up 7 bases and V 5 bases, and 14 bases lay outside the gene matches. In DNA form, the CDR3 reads TGTGCCAGCAGTAACCCCCCGGCAGGGGGATTCAACACCATATATTTT. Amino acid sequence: CASSNPPAGGFNTIYF.

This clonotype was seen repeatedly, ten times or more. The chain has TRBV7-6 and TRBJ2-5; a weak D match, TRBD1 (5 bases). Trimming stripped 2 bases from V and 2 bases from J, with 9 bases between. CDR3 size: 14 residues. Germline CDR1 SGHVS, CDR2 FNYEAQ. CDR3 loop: CASSLSGAQETQYF. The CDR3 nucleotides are TGTGCCAGCAGCTTAAGTGGGGCTCAAGAGACCCAGTACTTC. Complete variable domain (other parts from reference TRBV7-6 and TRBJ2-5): GAGVSQSPRYKVTKRGQDVALRCDPISGHVSLYWYRQALGQGPEFLTYFNYEAQQDKSGLPNDRFSAERPEGSISTLTIQRTEQRDSAMYRCASSLSGAQETQYFGPGTRLLVL.

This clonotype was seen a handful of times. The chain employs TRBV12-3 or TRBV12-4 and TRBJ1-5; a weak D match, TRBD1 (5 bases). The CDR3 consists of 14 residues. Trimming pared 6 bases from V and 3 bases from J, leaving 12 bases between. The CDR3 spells CASSPGIYNQPQHF. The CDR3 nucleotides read TGTGCCAGCAGCCCAGGGATTTACAATCAGCCCCAGCATTTT.

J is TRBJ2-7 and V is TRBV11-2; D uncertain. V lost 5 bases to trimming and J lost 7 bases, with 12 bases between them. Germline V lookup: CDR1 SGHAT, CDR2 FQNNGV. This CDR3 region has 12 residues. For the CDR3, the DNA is TGTGCCAGCAGCCCAAATCCGAAGGAGCAGTACTTC. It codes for CASSPNPKEQYF.

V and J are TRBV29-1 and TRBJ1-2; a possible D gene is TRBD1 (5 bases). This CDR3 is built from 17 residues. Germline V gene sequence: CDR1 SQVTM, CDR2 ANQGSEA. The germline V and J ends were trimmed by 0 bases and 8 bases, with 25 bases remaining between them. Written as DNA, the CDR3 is TGCAGCGTTGAAGATGGAAGACCAGGGAAACATCTATACGGCTACACCTTC. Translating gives CSVEDGRPGKHLYGYTF.